The 8 T cell receptor beta chains presented below share a single source sample, sequenced in a study of blood T cell repertoires in COVID-19. Profiling relied on immunoSEQ multiplex PCR, and the TCRdb table lists in-frame clones only, not all of them. This sample carries about 130,000 clones, roughly 90% of them seen once, and the ten largest clones take approximately 2.2%. The sequenced sample was PBMCs or T cells enriched from blood (not recorded which). These receptors all come from a woman aged 45-65 years who had recovered from COVID-19.

This chain uses TRBV4-1 with TRBJ2-5; 11 nucleotides align to TRBD1. V shed 3 bases and J 4 bases; nucleotides not matched to a gene: 7. The germline V gene encodes CDR1 MGHRA and CDR2 YSYEKL. This CDR3 has 16 amino acids. This chain's CDR3 is CASSQRGQGERETQYF. Here the CDR3 DNA reads TGCGCCAGCAGCCAGAGGGGACAGGGGGAACGAGAGACCCAGTACTTC.

This chain uses TRBV28 with TRBJ2-7, with 8 bases fitting TRBD1. The CDR3 spans 14 residues. Germline V CDR1 and CDR2: MDHEN, SYDVKM. The trim removed 4 bases at V and 6 bases at J, leaving 8 bases unmatched. CDR3 DNA sequence: TGTGCCAGCAGTTCCGGACAGGGCCGGGGCGAGCAGTACTTC. As protein: CASSSGQGRGEQYF.

The chain recombines TRBV29-1 with TRBJ1-1, with a possible D match to TRBD1 (6 bases). Germline V gene sequence: CDR1 SQVTM, CDR2 ANQGSEA. CDR3 length: 13 amino acids. Trimming cost V 4 bases and J 0 bases, with 9 bases left between them. The CDR3 spells CSVVTGMNTEAFF. The CDR3 nucleotides are TGCAGCGTTGTTACAGGGATGAACACTGAAGCTTTCTTT.

The V call is TRBV6-5, the J call TRBJ2-7, with unresolved D. V was pared by 4 bases and J by 4 bases, with 5 bases between. This CDR3 has 11 amino acids. Germline CDR1 and CDR2: MNHEY and SVGAGI. Here the CDR3 DNA reads TGTGCCAGCAGTTCCCTATACGAGCAGTACTTC. As protein: CASSSLYEQYF.

The chain employs TRBV12-3 or TRBV12-4 and TRBJ2-7, with a tentative D call TRBD1 (6 bases). Trimming cost V 1 base and J 3 bases, with 7 bases left between them. The CDR3 sequence is 13 residues long. The CDR3 nucleotides read TGTGCCAGCAGTTTAGTCAGGGGCTACGAGCAGTACTTC. Translation gives CASSLVRGYEQYF.

The DNA of the CDR3 is TGTGCCAGCAGCTTGACCTCCGCGCGGGGGGTCCATGAGCAGTTCTTC. Protein product: CASSLTSARGVHEQFF. This sequence joins TRBV7-2 and TRBJ2-1; 8 bases agree with TRBD2. CDR3 length: 16 amino acids. Germline CDR1 SGHTA, CDR2 FQGNSA. Trimming removed 3 bases from V and 8 bases from J; junction bases left unmatched: 12.

CDR3 nucleotides: TGTGCCATCAGTGGAGCAAGCTATAATTCACCCCTCCACTTT. Amino acid sequence: CAISGASYNSPLHF. The V and J genes are TRBV10-3 and TRBJ1-6; D not certain. This CDR3 is built from 14 residues. Germline values: CDR1 ENHRY, CDR2 SYGVKD. Between the trimmed V and J ends, which lost 4 bases and 3 bases, there was a span of 7 bases.

V gene TRBV2 combines with J gene TRBJ1-1; D unclear. The length of the CDR3 is 14 residues. Between the trimmed V and J ends, which lost 4 bases and 1 base, there was a span of 10 bases. The V gene's germline CDR1 is SNHLY and CDR2 FYNNEI. The chain's CDR3 is CASSVRVPNTEAFF. CDR3 nucleotides: TGTGCCAGCAGTGTGCGGGTACCGAACACTGAAGCTTTCTTT.